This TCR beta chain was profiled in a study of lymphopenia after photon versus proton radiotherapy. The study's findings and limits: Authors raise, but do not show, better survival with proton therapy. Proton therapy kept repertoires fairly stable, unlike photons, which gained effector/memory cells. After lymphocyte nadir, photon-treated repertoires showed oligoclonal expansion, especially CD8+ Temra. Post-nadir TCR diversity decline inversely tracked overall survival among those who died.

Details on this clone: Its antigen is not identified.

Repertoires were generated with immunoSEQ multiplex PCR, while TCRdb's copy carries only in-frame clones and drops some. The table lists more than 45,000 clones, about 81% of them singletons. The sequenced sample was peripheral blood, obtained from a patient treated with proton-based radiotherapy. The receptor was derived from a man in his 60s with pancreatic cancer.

The CDR3 reads CASSPQGQKLAGGPRAYEQYF. The CDR3 bases are TGTGCCAGCAGTCCCCAGGGACAGAAACTAGCGGGAGGGCCCCGTGCCTACGAGCAGTACTTC. V gene TRBV28 combines with J gene TRBJ2-7; 13 bases are a match to TRBD2. Germline assignment: CDR1 MDHEN and CDR2 SYDVKM. The CDR3 extends over 21 amino acids. J lost 2 bases, V lost 5 bases, and 21 bases had no gene match.